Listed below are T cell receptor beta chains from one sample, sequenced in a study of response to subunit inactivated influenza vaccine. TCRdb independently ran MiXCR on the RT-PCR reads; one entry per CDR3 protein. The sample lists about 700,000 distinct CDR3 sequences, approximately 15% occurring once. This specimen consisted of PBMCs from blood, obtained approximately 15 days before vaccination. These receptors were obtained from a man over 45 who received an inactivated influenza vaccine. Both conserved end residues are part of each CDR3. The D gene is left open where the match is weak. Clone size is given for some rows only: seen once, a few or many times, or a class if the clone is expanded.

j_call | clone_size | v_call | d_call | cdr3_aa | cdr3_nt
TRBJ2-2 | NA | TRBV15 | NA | CATRRRGGRTGELFF | TGTGCCACCAGAAGACGCGGGGGCCGGACCGGGGAGCTGTTTTTT
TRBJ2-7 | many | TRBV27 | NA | CASSLRLTYEQYF | TGTGCCAGCAGTTTACGGCTGACCTACGAGCAGTACTTC
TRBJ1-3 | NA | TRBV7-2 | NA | CASSLMGAGNTIYF | TGTGCCAGCAGCTTAATGGGAGCTGGAAACACCATATATTTT
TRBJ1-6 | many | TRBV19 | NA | CASRPPNSPLHF | TGTGCCAGTAGGCCTCCAAATTCACCCCTCCACTTT
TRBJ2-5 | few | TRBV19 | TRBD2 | CASSTGLAGGETQYF | TGTGCCAGTAGTACCGGACTAGCGGGGGGCGAGACCCAGTACTTC
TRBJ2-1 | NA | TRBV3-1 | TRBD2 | CASSDSGNSYNEQFF | TGTGCCAGCAGCGATAGCGGGAACTCCTACAATGAGCAGTTCTTC
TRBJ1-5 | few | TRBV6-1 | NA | CASSRGALSNQPQHF | TGTGCCAGCAGTCGGGGGGCCCTTAGCAATCAGCCCCAGCATTTT
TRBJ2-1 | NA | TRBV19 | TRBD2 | CASSKGLARVNEQFF | TGTGCCAGTAGTAAGGGACTAGCCCGAGTCAATGAGCAGTTCTTC
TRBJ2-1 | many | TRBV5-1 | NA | CASSLAGWHTYNEQFF | TGCGCCAGCAGCTTGGCAGGATGGCATACCTACAATGAGCAGTTCTTC
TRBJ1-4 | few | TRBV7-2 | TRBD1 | CASSVGDSRREKLFF | TGTGCCAGCAGCGTTGGGGACAGCCGAAGGGAAAAACTGTTTTTT
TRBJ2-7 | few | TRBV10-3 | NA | CAISHPPSYEQYF | TGTGCCATCAGTCACCCACCTTCCTACGAGCAGTACTTC
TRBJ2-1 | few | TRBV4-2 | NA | CASSQGDSRNEQFF | TGTGCCAGCAGCCAAGGTGACTCCAGGAATGAGCAGTTCTTC
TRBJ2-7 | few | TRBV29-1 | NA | CSVGHTSNEQYF | TGCAGCGTTGGTCATACGAGTAACGAGCAGTACTTC
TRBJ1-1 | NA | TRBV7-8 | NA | CASSLRQYTEAFF | TGTGCCAGCAGCTTACGGCAGTACACTGAAGCTTTCTTT
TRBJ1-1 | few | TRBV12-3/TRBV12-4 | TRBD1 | CASSPGQGRGTEAFF | TGTGCCAGCAGCCCGGGACAGGGCCGTGGGACTGAAGCTTTCTTT
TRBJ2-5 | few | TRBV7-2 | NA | CASSLVQGSRETQYF | TGTGCCAGCAGTTTGGTACAGGGTTCTCGGGAGACCCAGTACTTC
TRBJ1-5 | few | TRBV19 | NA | CASSMTPRGYSNQPQHF | TGTGCCAGTAGTATGACCCCTAGGGGTTATAGCAATCAGCCCCAGCATTTT
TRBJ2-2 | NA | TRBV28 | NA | CASSGPSVTNTGELFF | TGTGCCAGCAGTGGGCCGTCGGTGACGAACACCGGGGAGCTGTTTTTT
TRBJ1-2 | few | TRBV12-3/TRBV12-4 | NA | CASSLRSGRGYTF | TGTGCCAGCAGTTTACGGTCGGGGCGGGGCTACACCTTC
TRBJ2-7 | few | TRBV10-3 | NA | CAISDPKWKYEQYF | TGTGCCATCAGTGACCCTAAGTGGAAATACGAGCAGTACTTC
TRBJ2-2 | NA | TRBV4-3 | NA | CASSQDRQAVELFF | TGCGCCAGCAGCCAAGATCGACAAGCCGTGGAGCTGTTTTTT
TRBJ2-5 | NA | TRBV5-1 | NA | CASSLGGSGEETQYF | TGCGCCAGCAGCTTGGGAGGTTCCGGGGAAGAGACCCAGTACTTC
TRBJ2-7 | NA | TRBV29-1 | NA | CSVLTVSSYEQYF | TGCAGCGTCCTCACTGTTAGCTCCTACGAGCAGTACTTC
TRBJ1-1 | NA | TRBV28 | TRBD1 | CASRTGTGVRGTEAFF | TGTGCCAGCAGAACCGGGACAGGGGTCCGGGGCACTGAAGCTTTCTTT
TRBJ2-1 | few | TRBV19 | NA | CASRGGLAVDNEQFF | TGTGCCAGTAGAGGGGGGCTAGCGGTAGACAATGAGCAGTTCTTC
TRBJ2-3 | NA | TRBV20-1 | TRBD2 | CSARDRLAGGFTDTQYF | TGCAGTGCTAGAGATCGACTAGCGGGAGGGTTCACAGATACGCAGTATTTT
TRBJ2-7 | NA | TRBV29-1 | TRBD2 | CSVESGRTSREQYF | TGCAGCGTTGAGAGCGGGAGGACCTCTCGAGAGCAGTACTTC
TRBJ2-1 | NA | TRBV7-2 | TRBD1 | CASSFATGSGYNEQFF | TGTGCCAGCAGCTTCGCGACAGGGTCCGGCTACAATGAGCAGTTCTTC
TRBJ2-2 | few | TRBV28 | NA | CASSSPPGRGSNTGELFF | TGTGCCAGCAGTTCACCCCCAGGCAGGGGATCGAACACCGGGGAGCTGTTTTTT
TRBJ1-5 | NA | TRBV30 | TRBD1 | CAWSGVGQGRGNQPQHF | TGTGCCTGGAGTGGGGTGGGACAGGGTCGAGGAAATCAGCCCCAGCATTTT
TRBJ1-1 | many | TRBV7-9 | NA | CASSLGSEVAFF | TGTGCCAGCAGCTTAGGTTCGGAGGTAGCTTTCTTT
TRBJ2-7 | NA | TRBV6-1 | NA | CATLTGTGYEQYF | TGTGCCACCCTCACAGGGACGGGCTACGAGCAGTACTTC
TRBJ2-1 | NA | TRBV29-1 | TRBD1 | CRVGQGPGREQFF | TGCAGGGTTGGACAGGGACCCGGGCGAGAGCAGTTCTTC
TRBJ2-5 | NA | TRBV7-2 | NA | CASRSPRARPETQYF | TGTGCCAGCAGATCACCGCGGGCCCGCCCAGAGACCCAGTACTTC
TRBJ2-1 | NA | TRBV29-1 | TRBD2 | CSVDLAGGSDEQFF | TGCAGCGTGGACCTAGCGGGAGGTAGCGATGAGCAGTTCTTC
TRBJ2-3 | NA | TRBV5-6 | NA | CASSLVGPGDTQYF | TGTGCCAGCAGCTTGGTGGGACCAGGGGATACGCAGTATTTT
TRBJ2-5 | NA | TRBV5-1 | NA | CASKPLGVGQETQYF | TGCGCCAGCAAACCCCTCGGGGTTGGTCAAGAGACCCAGTACTTC